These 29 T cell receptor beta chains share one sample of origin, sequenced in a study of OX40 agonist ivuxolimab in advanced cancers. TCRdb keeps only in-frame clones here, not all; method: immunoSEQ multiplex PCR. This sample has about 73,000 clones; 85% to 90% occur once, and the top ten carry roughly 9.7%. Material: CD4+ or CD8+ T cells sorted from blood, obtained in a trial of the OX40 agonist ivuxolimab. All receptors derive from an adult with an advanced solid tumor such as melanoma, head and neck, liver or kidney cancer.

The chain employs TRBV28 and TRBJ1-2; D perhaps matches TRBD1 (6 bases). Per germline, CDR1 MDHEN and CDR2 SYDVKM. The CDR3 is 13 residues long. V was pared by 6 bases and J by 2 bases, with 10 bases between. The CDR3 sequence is CASSHTGNYGYTF. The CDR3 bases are TGTGCCAGCAGCCACACAGGGAACTATGGCTACACCTTC.

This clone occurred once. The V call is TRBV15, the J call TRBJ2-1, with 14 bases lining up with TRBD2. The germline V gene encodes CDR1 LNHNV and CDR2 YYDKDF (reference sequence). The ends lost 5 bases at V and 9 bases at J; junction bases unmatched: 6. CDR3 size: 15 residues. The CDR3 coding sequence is TGTGCCACCAGCCGACTAGCGGGAGGGTTGGTTGAGCAGTTCTTC. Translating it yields CATSRLAGGLVEQFF.

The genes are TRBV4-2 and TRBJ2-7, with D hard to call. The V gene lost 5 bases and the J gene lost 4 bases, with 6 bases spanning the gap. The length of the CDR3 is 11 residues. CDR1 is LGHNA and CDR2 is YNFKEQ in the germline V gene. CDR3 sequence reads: CASSYSYEQYF. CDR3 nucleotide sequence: TGTGCCAGCAGCTACTCTTACGAGCAGTACTTC.

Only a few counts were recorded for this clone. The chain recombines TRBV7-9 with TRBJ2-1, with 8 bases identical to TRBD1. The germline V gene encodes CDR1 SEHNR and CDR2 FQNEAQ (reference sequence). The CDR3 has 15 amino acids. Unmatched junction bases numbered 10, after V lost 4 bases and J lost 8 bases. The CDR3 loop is CASSSTGVVTDEQFF. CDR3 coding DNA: TGTGCCAGCAGCTCGACAGGGGTGGTGACCGATGAGCAGTTCTTC.

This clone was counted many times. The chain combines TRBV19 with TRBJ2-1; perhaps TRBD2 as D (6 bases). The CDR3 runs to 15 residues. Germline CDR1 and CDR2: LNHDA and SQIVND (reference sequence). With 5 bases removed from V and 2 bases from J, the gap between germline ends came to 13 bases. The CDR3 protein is CASSVGLSAYNEQFF. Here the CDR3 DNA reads TGTGCCAGTAGTGTGGGACTCTCCGCCTACAATGAGCAGTTCTTC.

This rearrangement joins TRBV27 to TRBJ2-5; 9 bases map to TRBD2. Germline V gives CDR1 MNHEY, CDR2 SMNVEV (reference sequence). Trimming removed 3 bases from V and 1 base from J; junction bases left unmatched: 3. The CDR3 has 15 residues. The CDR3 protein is CASSLSTSGQETQYF. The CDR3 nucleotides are TGTGCCAGCAGTTTGTCGACTAGCGGCCAAGAGACCCAGTACTTC.

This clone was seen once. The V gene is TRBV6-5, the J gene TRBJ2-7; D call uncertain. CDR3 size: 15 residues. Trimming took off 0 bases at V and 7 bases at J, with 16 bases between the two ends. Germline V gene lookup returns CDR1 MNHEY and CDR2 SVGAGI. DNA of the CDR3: TGTGCCAGCAGTTACTCGACACGGCCCGATGGAGAGCAGTACTTC. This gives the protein CASSYSTRPDGEQYF.

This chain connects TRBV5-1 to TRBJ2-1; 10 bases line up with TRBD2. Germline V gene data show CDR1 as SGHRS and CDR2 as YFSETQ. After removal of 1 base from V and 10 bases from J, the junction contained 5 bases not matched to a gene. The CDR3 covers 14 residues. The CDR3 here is CASSLLAGVNEQFF. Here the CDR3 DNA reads TGCGCCAGCAGCTTGCTAGCGGGAGTCAACGAGCAGTTCTTC.

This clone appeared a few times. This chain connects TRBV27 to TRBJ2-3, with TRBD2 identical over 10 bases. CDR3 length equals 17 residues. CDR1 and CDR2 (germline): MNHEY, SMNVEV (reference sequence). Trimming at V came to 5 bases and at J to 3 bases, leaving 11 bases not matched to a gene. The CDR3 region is CASSPRTSGTGTDTQYF. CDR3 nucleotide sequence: TGTGCCAGCAGTCCTAGGACTAGCGGTACGGGGACAGATACGCAGTATTTT.

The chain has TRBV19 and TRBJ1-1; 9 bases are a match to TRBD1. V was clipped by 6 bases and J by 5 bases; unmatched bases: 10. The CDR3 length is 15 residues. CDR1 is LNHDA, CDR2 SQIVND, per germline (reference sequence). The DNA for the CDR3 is TGTGCCAGTAGCCTCGGGACAGGGACTAGGACTGAAGCTTTCTTT. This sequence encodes CASSLGTGTRTEAFF.

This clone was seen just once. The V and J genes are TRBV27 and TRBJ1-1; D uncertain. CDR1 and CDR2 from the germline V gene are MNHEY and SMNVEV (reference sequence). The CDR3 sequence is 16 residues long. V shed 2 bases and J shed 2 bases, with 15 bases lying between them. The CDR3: CASSLGVEQVNTEAFF. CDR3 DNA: TGTGCCAGCAGTTTAGGTGTGGAGCAGGTAAACACTGAAGCTTTCTTT.

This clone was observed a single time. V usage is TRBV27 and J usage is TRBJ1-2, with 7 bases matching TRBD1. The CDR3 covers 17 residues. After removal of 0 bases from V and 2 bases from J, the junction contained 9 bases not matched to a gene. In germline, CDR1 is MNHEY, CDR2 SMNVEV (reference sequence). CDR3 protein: CASSLSPSWTGNYGYTF. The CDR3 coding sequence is TGTGCCAGCAGTTTATCGCCCAGCTGGACAGGAAACTATGGCTACACCTTC.

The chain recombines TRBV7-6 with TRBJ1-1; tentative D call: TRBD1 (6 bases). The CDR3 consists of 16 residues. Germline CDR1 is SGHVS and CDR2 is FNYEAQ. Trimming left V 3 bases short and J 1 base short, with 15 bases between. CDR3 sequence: CASSLAPGQSNTEAFF. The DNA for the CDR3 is TGTGCCAGCAGCTTGGCCCCCGGACAGTCGAACACTGAAGCTTTCTTT.

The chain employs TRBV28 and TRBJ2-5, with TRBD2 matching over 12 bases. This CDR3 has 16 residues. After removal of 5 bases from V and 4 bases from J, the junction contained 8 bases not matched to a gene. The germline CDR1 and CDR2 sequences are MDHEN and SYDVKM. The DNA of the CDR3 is TGTGCCAGCAGTCTGCTAGCGGGAGGGCCGTTAGAGACCCAGTACTTC. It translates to CASSLLAGGPLETQYF.

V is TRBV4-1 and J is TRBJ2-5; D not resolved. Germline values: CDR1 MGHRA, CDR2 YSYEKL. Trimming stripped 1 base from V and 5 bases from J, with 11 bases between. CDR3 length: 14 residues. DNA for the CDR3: TGCGCCAGCAGCCAAGGCCAGATTGAGGAGACCCAGTACTTC. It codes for CASSQGQIEETQYF.

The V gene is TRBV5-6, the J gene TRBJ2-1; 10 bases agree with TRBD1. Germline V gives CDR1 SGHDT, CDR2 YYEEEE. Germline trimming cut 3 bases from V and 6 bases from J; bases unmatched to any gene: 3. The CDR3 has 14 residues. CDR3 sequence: CASSWGTGANEQFF. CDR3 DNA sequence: TGTGCCAGCAGCTGGGGGACAGGGGCCAATGAGCAGTTCTTC.

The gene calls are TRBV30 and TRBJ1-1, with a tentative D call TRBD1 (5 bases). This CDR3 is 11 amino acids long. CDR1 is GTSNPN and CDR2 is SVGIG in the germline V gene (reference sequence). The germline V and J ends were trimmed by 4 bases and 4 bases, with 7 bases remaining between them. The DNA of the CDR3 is TGTGCCTGGACTAGGGGCACTGAAGCTTTCTTT. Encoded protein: CAWTRGTEAFF.

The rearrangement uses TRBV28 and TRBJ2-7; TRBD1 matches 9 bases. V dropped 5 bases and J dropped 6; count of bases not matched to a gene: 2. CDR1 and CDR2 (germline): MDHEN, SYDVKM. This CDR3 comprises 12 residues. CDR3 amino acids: CASSPTGGEQYF. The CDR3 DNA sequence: TGTGCCAGCAGTCCGACAGGGGGCGAGCAGTACTTC. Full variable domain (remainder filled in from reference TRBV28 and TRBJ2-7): DVKVTQSSRYLVKRTGEKVFLECVQDMDHENMFWYRQDPGLGLRLIYFSYDVKMKEKGDIPEGYSVSREKKERFSLILESASTNQTSMYLCASSPTGGEQYFGPGTRLTVT.

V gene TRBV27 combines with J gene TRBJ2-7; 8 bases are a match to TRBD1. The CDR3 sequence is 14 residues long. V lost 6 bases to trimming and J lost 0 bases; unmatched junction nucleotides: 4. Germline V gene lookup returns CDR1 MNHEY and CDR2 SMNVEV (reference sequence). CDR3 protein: CASSTGTGSYEQYF. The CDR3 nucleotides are TGTGCCAGCAGCACCGGGACAGGCTCCTACGAGCAGTACTTC.

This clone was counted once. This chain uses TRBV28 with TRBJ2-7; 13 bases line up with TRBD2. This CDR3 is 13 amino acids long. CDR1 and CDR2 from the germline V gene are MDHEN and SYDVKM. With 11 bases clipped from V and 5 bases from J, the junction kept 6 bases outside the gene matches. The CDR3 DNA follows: TGTGCCGGAGGACTAGCGGGAGACAACGAGCAGTACTTC. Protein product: CAGGLAGDNEQYF.

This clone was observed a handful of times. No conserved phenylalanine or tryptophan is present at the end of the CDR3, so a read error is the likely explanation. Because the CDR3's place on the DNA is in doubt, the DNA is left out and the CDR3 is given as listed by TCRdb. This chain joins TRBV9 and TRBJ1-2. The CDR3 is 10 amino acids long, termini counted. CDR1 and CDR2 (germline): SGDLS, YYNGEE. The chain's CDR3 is CASSGGPLSY.

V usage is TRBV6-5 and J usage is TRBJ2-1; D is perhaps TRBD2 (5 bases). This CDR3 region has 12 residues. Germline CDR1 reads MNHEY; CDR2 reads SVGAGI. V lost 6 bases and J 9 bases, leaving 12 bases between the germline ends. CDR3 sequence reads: CASSLDYPEQFF. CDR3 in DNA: TGTGCCAGCAGCCTCGACTATCCTGAGCAGTTCTTC.

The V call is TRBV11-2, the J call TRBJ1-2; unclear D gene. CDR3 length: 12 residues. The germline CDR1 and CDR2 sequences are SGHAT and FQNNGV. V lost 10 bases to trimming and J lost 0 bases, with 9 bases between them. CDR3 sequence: CAIIETNYGYTF. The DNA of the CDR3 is TGTGCCATCATCGAGACTAACTATGGCTACACCTTC.

Here the CDR3 DNA reads TGTGCCAGCAGCGCCGGGGACAGGGGATTTTCACCCCTCCACTTT. It encodes CASSAGDRGFSPLHF. The gene calls are TRBV7-9 and TRBJ1-6; 10 nucleotides match TRBD1. The ends lost 5 bases at V and 9 bases at J; junction bases unmatched: 7. The CDR3 consists of 15 residues. Germline CDR1 is SEHNR and CDR2 is FQNEAQ (reference sequence).

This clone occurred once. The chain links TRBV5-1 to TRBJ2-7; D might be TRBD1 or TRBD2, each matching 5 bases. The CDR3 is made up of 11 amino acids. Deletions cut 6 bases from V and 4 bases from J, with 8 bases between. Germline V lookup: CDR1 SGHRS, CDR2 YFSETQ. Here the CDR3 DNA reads TGCGCCAGCAAGGGGAGTTACGAGCAGTACTTC. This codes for CASKGSYEQYF.

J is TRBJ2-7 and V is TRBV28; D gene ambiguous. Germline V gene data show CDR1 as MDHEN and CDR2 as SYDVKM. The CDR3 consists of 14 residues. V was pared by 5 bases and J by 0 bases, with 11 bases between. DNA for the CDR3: TGTGCCAGCAGTACACAGACAAACTCCTACGAGCAGTACTTC. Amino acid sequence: CASSTQTNSYEQYF.

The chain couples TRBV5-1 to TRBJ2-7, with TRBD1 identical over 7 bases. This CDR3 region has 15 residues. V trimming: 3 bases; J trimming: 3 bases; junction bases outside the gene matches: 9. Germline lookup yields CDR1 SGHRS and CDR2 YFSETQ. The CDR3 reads CASSSQRQGIYEQYF. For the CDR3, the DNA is TGCGCCAGCAGCTCCCAACGACAGGGCATCTACGAGCAGTACTTC. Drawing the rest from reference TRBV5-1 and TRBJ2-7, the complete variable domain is KAGVTQTPRYLIKTRGQQVTLSCSPISGHRSVSWYQQTPGQGLQFLFEYFSETQRNKGNFPGRFSGRQFSNSRSEMNVSTLELGDSALYLCASSSQRQGIYEQYFGPGTRLTVT.

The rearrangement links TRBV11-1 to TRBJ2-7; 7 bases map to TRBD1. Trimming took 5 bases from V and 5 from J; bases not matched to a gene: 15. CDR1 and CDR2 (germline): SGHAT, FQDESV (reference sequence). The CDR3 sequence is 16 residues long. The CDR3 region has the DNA TGTGCCAGCAGCACACACCGGGACAGTCCTTCCCACGAGCAGTACTTC. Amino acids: CASSTHRDSPSHEQYF. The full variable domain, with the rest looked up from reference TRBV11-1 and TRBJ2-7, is EAEVAQSPRYKITEKSQAVAFWCDPISGHATLYWYRQILGQGPELLVQFQDESVVDDSQLPKDRFSAERLKGVDSTLKIQPAELGDSAMYLCASSTHRDSPSHEQYFGPGTRLTVT.

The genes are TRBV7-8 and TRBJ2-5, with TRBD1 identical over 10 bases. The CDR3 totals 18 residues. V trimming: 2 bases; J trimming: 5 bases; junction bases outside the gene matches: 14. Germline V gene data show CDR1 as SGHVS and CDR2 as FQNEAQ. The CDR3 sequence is CASSLPSRDRGLWETQYF. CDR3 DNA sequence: TGTGCCAGCAGCTTACCGTCACGAGACAGGGGGCTATGGGAGACCCAGTACTTC. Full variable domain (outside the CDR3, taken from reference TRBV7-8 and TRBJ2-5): GAGVSQSPRYKVAKRGQDVALRCDPISGHVSLFWYQQALGQGPEFLTYFQNEAQLDKSGLPSDRFFAERPEGSVSTLKIQRTQQEDSAVYLCASSLPSRDRGLWETQYFGPGTRLLVL.